Listed here are 24 T cell receptor beta chains from one sample, sequenced in a study of CD4 T cells in relation to SARS-CoV-2 and coronaviruses. Unexposed donor CD4+ T cells date from about 2011-2018, before the COVID-19 pandemic. After about 10 days of culture, CD4+ T cells were isolated. This table comes from immunoSEQ multiplex PCR, and its TCRdb copy is limited to in-frame clones, with some not included. The repertoire holds approximately 17,000 clones, more than 75% seen once, with roughly a third in the top ten. These receptors are not linked to any known antigen. Sequencing was carried out using CD4+ T cells from PBMCs, cultured in vitro. All receptors come from a human donor in good health.

This clone was picked up a small number of times. This chain connects TRBV7-2 to TRBJ2-7, with 8 bases lining up with TRBD1. This CDR3 has 15 amino acids. Germline-derived CDR1 and CDR2 are SGHTA and FQGNSA. V dropped 1 base and J dropped 6; count of bases not matched to a gene: 8. The CDR3 loop is CASSLGQGAQSEQYF. Written as DNA, the CDR3 is TGTGCCAGCAGCTTAGGGCAGGGGGCGCAATCCGAGCAGTACTTC.

V and J are TRBV9 and TRBJ1-1; D is possibly TRBD1 (6 bases). The CDR3 extends over 13 amino acids. V was clipped by 3 bases and J by 11 bases, with 17 bases between them. CDR1 is SGDLS and CDR2 is YYNGEE in the germline V gene. CDR3 nucleotides: TGTGCCAGCAGCGATATACAGGGTACAGGGGCTTTCTTT. Its protein is CASSDIQGTGAFF.

The chain uses TRBV6-5 and TRBJ2-7, with TRBD1 matching over 8 bases. CDR3 size: 14 residues. The V and J ends lost 5 bases and 0 bases, in that order; junction bases with no gene match: 3. Germline-derived CDR1 and CDR2 are MNHEY and SVGAGI. Written as DNA, the CDR3 is TGTGCCAGCAGTCGGACAGGGAGCTCCTACGAGCAGTACTTC. The encoded protein is CASSRTGSSYEQYF.

The chain joins TRBV18 to TRBJ1-2, with D tentatively TRBD1 (6 bases). The CDR3 runs 16 residues. CDR1 is KGHSH and CDR2 is LQKENI in the germline V gene. The V end lost 3 bases, the J end lost 6 bases, and 20 bases lay between the germline ends. This CDR3 is CASSPPLSGGVDGYTF. The CDR3 DNA reads as TGTGCCAGCTCACCCCCTTTGTCGGGGGGCGTGGATGGCTACACCTTC.

Written as DNA, the CDR3 is TGTGCCAGTAGTATAGATCTTAGGGATGGATATGGCTACACCTTC. This codes for CASSIDLRDGYGYTF. The chain links TRBV19 to TRBJ1-2; D unresolved. Germline-derived CDR1 and CDR2 are LNHDA and SQIVND (reference sequence). The CDR3 totals 15 residues. Between the trimmed V and J ends, which lost 0 bases and 5 bases, there was a span of 13 bases.

This chain joins TRBV29-1 and TRBJ1-2, with a possible D match to TRBD1 (5 bases). Germline V gene lookup returns CDR1 SQVTM and CDR2 ANQGSEA. The V end lost 7 bases, the J end lost 3 bases, and 15 bases lay between the germline ends. This CDR3 has 13 amino acids. For the CDR3, the DNA is TGCAGCGGGAGGGACCATCGGGACTATGGCTACACCTTC. As protein: CSGRDHRDYGYTF.

V gene TRBV30 combines with J gene TRBJ2-5; the match to TRBD2 covers 7 bases. The CDR3 totals 15 residues. CDR1 is GTSNPN and CDR2 is SVGIG in the germline V gene (reference sequence). The V and J ends lost 0 bases and 4 bases, in that order; junction bases with no gene match: 8. The chain's CDR3 is CAWSVWGGIGETQYF. The DNA of the CDR3 is TGTGCCTGGAGTGTATGGGGGGGGATTGGAGAGACCCAGTACTTC.

The V gene is TRBV9, the J gene TRBJ2-2; D is unclear. The CDR3 consists of 17 residues. With 1 base removed from V and 3 bases from J, the gap between germline ends came to 16 bases. CDR1 is SGDLS, CDR2 YYNGEE, per germline. CDR3 coding DNA: TGTGCCAGCAGCGTACCTGCCTTCCGCCCGGACACCGGGGAGCTGTTTTTT. Protein product: CASSVPAFRPDTGELFF.

This chain joins TRBV4-1 and TRBJ2-7; TRBD1 agrees at 7 bases. Trimming cost V 4 bases and J 5 bases; bases outside gene matches: 5. CDR1 MGHRA and CDR2 YSYEKL come from the germline V gene. The CDR3 runs to 13 residues. The CDR3 bases are TGCGCCAGCAGCCCCCAGGGGGTGGACGAGCAGTACTTC. Translated, it gives CASSPQGVDEQYF.

The chain employs TRBV7-2 and TRBJ2-5; D is tentatively TRBD1 or TRBD2 (6 bases each). The CDR3 extends over 15 amino acids. Germline lookup yields CDR1 SGHTA and CDR2 FQGNSA. Trimming took off 4 bases at V and 5 bases at J, with 17 bases between the two ends. The CDR3 spells CASSSSWGARETQYF. DNA for the CDR3: TGTGCCAGCAGCTCATCTTGGGGGGCGCGGGAGACCCAGTACTTC.

This chain links TRBV18 with TRBJ2-1, with 9 bases lining up with TRBD1. CDR3 size: 15 residues. Germline-derived CDR1 and CDR2 are KGHSH and LQKENI. The junction had 9 bases not matched to a gene; V was cut back by 6 bases and J by 6 bases. CDR3 region: CASSVGTGIFNEQFF. Here the CDR3 DNA reads TGTGCCAGCTCCGTCGGGACAGGGATCTTCAATGAGCAGTTCTTC.

This clone was observed once. This chain joins TRBV7-3 and TRBJ2-1; TRBD2 aligns across 7 bases. V lost 1 base to trimming and J lost 9 bases; unmatched junction nucleotides: 12. There are 16 residues in the CDR3. The V gene's germline CDR1 is SGHTA and CDR2 FQGTGA. The CDR3 DNA sequence: TGTGCCAGCAGCTTAAGCGGGGTGGGCGGGAGAGCTGAGCAGTTCTTC. Protein product: CASSLSGVGGRAEQFF.

The chain uses TRBV2 and TRBJ2-4; no clear D. This CDR3 has 14 amino acids. Trimming cost V 1 base and J 1 base, with 5 bases left between them. Germline values: CDR1 SNHLY, CDR2 FYNNEI. The CDR3 sequence: CASSEGVAKNIQYF. CDR3 DNA: TGTGCCAGCAGTGAAGGAGTTGCCAAAAACATTCAGTACTTC.

This chain uses TRBV5-1 with TRBJ2-1; 13 positions match TRBD2. CDR3 length: 19 amino acids. The V and J ends lost 4 bases and 0 bases, in that order; junction bases with no gene match: 10. CDR1 and CDR2 from the germline V gene are SGHRS and YFSETQ. CDR3 protein: CASSRRLAGGLNSYNEQFF. The DNA of the CDR3 is TGCGCCAGCAGCCGGAGACTAGCGGGAGGCCTAAACTCCTACAATGAGCAGTTCTTC.

This clone appeared a single time. The rearrangement joins TRBV10-3 to TRBJ1-5; 9 bases map to TRBD1. This CDR3 region has 17 residues. With 4 bases clipped from V and 0 bases from J, the junction kept 7 bases outside the gene matches. Germline V gene sequence: CDR1 ENHRY, CDR2 SYGVKD. CDR3 sequence reads: CAISATGGMGSNQPQHF. CDR3 sequence (DNA): TGTGCCATCAGTGCGACAGGGGGTATGGGTAGCAATCAGCCCCAGCATTTT.

The rearrangement uses TRBV5-1 and TRBJ2-7, with D maybe TRBD2 (5 bases). The CDR3 extends over 14 amino acids. The V end was cut by 0 bases, the J end by 7 bases, with 14 bases between. Germline CDR1 SGHRS, CDR2 YFSETQ. CDR3 DNA: TGCGCCAGCAGCTTGGTCGGGGTAACGCGGGAGCAGTACTTC. Amino acids: CASSLVGVTREQYF.

The sample holds one count of this clone. This chain links TRBV7-2 with TRBJ2-1, with 9 bases that match TRBD1. CDR3 length: 15 residues. The ends lost 4 bases at V and 5 bases at J; junction bases unmatched: 6. Germline CDR1 is SGHTA and CDR2 is FQGNSA. The CDR3 spells CASSSWDRAHNEQFF. DNA for the CDR3: TGTGCCAGCAGCTCTTGGGACAGGGCCCACAATGAGCAGTTCTTC.

This sequence joins TRBV30 and TRBJ2-2, with 10 bases that match TRBD2. The CDR3 length is 14 residues. J lost 7 bases, V lost 5 bases, and 7 bases had no gene match. Germline loops: CDR1 GTSNPN, CDR2 SVGIG (reference sequence). This chain's CDR3 is CAWSSGLAIGELFF. The CDR3 DNA follows: TGTGCCTGGTCCTCGGGACTAGCGATCGGGGAGCTGTTTTTT.

The genes are TRBV5-1 and TRBJ1-3, with D uncertain. Germline V gene data show CDR1 as SGHRS and CDR2 as YFSETQ. CDR3 length equals 15 residues. The V gene lost 4 bases and the J gene lost 0 bases, with 11 bases spanning the gap. CDR3 protein: CASSPAVLSGNTIYF. CDR3 coding DNA: TGCGCCAGCAGCCCGGCCGTTCTCTCTGGAAACACCATATATTTT.

V is TRBV29-1 and J is TRBJ2-2; the match to TRBD2 covers 10 bases. Germline CDR1 is SQVTM and CDR2 is ANQGSEA. This CDR3 spans 14 amino acids. Losses at the gene ends were 7 bases for V and 2 bases for J; bases not matched to a gene: 4. Written as DNA, the CDR3 is TGCAGCGCTGGGACTAGCGTAAACACCGGGGAGCTGTTTTTT. Its protein is CSAGTSVNTGELFF.

V usage is TRBV7-6 and J usage is TRBJ2-7, with D possibly TRBD2 on 7 matching bases. The germline CDR1 and CDR2 sequences are SGHVS and FNYEAQ. V dropped 2 bases and J dropped 5 bases, with 22 bases sitting between them. The CDR3 has 17 amino acids. CDR3 nucleotides: TGTGCCAGCAGCTTATGGGAGGGGGGTCCCCTGGGCAACGAGCAGTACTTC. Translation: CASSLWEGGPLGNEQYF.

V and J are TRBV4-3 and TRBJ2-5, with 9 positions matching TRBD2. The CDR3 runs 17 residues. Looked up from germline, CDR1 is LGHNA and CDR2 is YSLEER. Trimming took 0 bases from V and 1 from J; bases not matched to a gene: 6. CDR3 nucleotides: TGCGCCAGCAGCCAAGATGGGCGGGGGGGCAGCCAAGAGACCCAGTACTTC. Translating it yields CASSQDGRGGSQETQYF.

The CDR3 bases are TGTGCCATCAAGGATTCGTCATCCGCGGAGACCCAGTACTTC. Translating it yields CAIKDSSSAETQYF. The V and J genes are TRBV10-3 and TRBJ2-5, with D uncertain. The V gene lost 7 bases and the J gene lost 5 bases, with 17 bases spanning the gap. Germline assignment: CDR1 ENHRY and CDR2 SYGVKD. This CDR3 region has 14 residues.

The chain joins TRBV4-3 to TRBJ2-3; tentatively, D is TRBD1 or TRBD2 (7 bases each). CDR3 length equals 15 residues. Per germline, CDR1 LGHNA and CDR2 YSLEER. V lost 4 bases and J 3 bases, leaving 14 bases between the germline ends. DNA of the CDR3: TGCGCCAGCAGCCCTGACAGGGAGGGAACAGATACGCAGTATTTT. This codes for CASSPDREGTDTQYF.